The clone carrying this T cell receptor beta chain has a single count. No antigen is known for it. The sample originates from a study of high-grade serous ovarian cancer treatment subgroups. On the study more broadly: Samples averaged approximately 14,000 reads and over 6,000 unique TCR beta rearrangements.

The data were produced by immunoSEQ multiplex PCR, yet TCRdb's version contains in-frame clones alone and is incomplete. The repertoire holds approximately 5,000 clones, with about three quarters as singletons. The study, taken as a whole, reports: Repertoire similarity ranged about 0.1 to 0.85 between tumors of one patient. These tumor repertoires lack spatial information from bulk sequencing.

Tumor samples were taken before definitive surgery or chemotherapy. The CDR3 covers 14 residues. Germline-derived CDR1 and CDR2 are LNHDA and SQIVND (reference sequence). The ends were cut back, 6 bases at V and 3 bases at J, with 14 bases in the middle. The V call is TRBV19, the J call TRBJ1-1; D uncertain. The source is a human donor with high-grade serous ovarian cancer. Material: tumor tissue. CDR3 residues: CASRPWQKDTEAFF. The CDR3 region has the DNA TGTGCCAGTAGGCCTTGGCAGAAGGACACTGAAGCTTTCTTT.